This is a list of T cell receptor beta chains from one sample in a study of blood T cell repertoires in COVID-19. Here immunoSEQ multiplex PCR was the method, and the copy in TCRdb shows in-frame clones only, minus some. The sample contains some 250,000 clones, 75% to 90% of which appear only once. Sequences were obtained from peripheral blood. The receptors were sampled from a man in his sixties who had recovered from COVID-19. Both conserved end residues are part of each CDR3. D genes are given only for firm matches. Clone size is given for some rows only: seen once, a few or many times, or a class if the clone is expanded.

d_call: TRBD1
j_call: TRBJ2-7
clone_size: NA
v_call: TRBV12-5
cdr3_aa: CASGGRGGENPYEQYF
cdr3_nt: TGTGCTAGTGGAGGTCGAGGGGGCGAAAACCCCTACGAGCAGTACTTC

d_call: TRBD2
j_call: TRBJ2-3
clone_size: NA
v_call: TRBV14
cdr3_aa: CASSQDQGLAGTDTQYF
cdr3_nt: TGTGCCAGCAGCCAAGATCAGGGACTAGCGGGCACAGATACGCAGTATTTT

d_call: TRBD2
j_call: TRBJ2-7
clone_size: NA
v_call: TRBV15
cdr3_aa: CATSRDKAGGISYEQYF
cdr3_nt: TGTGCCACCAGCAGAGATAAGGCGGGGGGCATTTCCTACGAGCAGTACTTC

d_call: TRBD1
j_call: TRBJ2-1
clone_size: NA
v_call: TRBV27
cdr3_aa: CASSRRTGGSYNEQFF
cdr3_nt: TGTGCCAGCAGCCGGAGGACAGGGGGGTCCTACAATGAGCAGTTCTTC

d_call: TRBD1
j_call: TRBJ1-4
clone_size: NA
v_call: TRBV6-1
cdr3_aa: CASSAIPGQGGEKLFF
cdr3_nt: TGTGCCAGCAGTGCTATTCCGGGACAGGGGGGCGAAAAACTGTTTTTT

d_call: NA
j_call: TRBJ1-6
clone_size: NA
v_call: TRBV6-6
cdr3_aa: CASSPLKYSPLHF
cdr3_nt: TGTGCCAGCAGCCCTTTAAAATATTCACCCCTCCACTTT

d_call: NA
j_call: TRBJ1-4
clone_size: NA
v_call: TRBV3-1/TRBV3-2
cdr3_aa: CASSREINEKLFF
cdr3_nt: TGTGCCAGCAGCCGGGAGATTAATGAAAAACTGTTTTTT

d_call: NA
j_call: TRBJ2-2
clone_size: NA
v_call: TRBV6-5
cdr3_aa: CASTSTGPGELFF
cdr3_nt: TGTGCCAGCACCTCTACAGGGCCCGGGGAGCTGTTTTTT

d_call: TRBD1
j_call: TRBJ2-2
clone_size: NA
v_call: TRBV27
cdr3_aa: CASRPLDRGSSGELFF
cdr3_nt: TGTGCCAGCAGACCTCTAGACAGGGGTTCTAGCGGGGAGCTGTTTTTT

d_call: NA
j_call: TRBJ1-2
clone_size: NA
v_call: TRBV30
cdr3_aa: CAWSRVGANYGYTF
cdr3_nt: TGTGCCTGGAGTAGAGTAGGAGCTAACTATGGCTACACCTTC

d_call: NA
j_call: TRBJ2-1
clone_size: few
v_call: TRBV14
cdr3_aa: CASSQDRFTGRFF
cdr3_nt: TGTGCCAGCAGCCAAGACCGATTCACCGGGAGGTTCTTC

d_call: NA
j_call: TRBJ1-2
clone_size: NA
v_call: TRBV24-1
cdr3_aa: CATSDLSDSYGYTF
cdr3_nt: TGTGCCACCAGTGATTTGTCCGACAGCTATGGCTACACCTTC

d_call: NA
j_call: TRBJ1-2
clone_size: NA
v_call: TRBV5-1
cdr3_aa: CASSLGQNTNYGYTF
cdr3_nt: TGCGCCAGCAGCTTGGGACAGAACACTAACTATGGCTACACCTTC

d_call: TRBD1
j_call: TRBJ1-2
clone_size: NA
v_call: TRBV6-6
cdr3_aa: CASSPERQGNPNYGYTF
cdr3_nt: TGTGCCAGCAGTCCCGAAAGACAGGGAAACCCTAACTATGGCTACACCTTC

d_call: NA
j_call: TRBJ1-1
clone_size: NA
v_call: TRBV28
cdr3_aa: CASSLSLYTEAFF
cdr3_nt: TGTGCCAGCAGTTTATCACTCTACACTGAAGCTTTCTTT